The clone carrying this T cell receptor beta chain showed up just a few times. The antigen is unknown. These data come from a study of naive and memory T cell subsets. An equimolar mix of two oligonucleotides served as the beta constant-region primer for TRBC1 and TRBC2. Nested alpha and beta constant-region primers with the SP2 primer drove four PCR rounds on ligated cDNA. MiXCR, applied by TCRdb to the UMI-ligation and nested PCR reads, yields one record per CDR3 protein. Of about 90,000 distinct CDR3 sequences listed, around 11% are singletons. This CDR3 spans 15 amino acids. Germline CDR1 SGHTA, CDR2 FQGNSA. V lost 0 bases and J lost 2, with 11 bases in between. Study conclusions and caveats: Naive repertoires, especially CD8, held a few larger clonotypes, possibly memory cells re-expressing CD45RA.

This receptor was identified in a human donor in good health. The chain is built from TRBV7-2 and TRBJ2-7, with a tentative D call TRBD2 (5 bases). The specimen sequenced was naive CD4+ T cells from blood. The CDR3 sequence: CASSLAPLAPYEQYF. CDR3 in DNA: TGTGCCAGCAGCTTAGCGCCCCTAGCCCCCTACGAGCAGTACTTC.